The subject of this entry is one TCR beta chain. Its antigen has not been determined. Base quality data are lacking; no much larger clone is found one base away. From the cysteine through the phenylalanine, the CDR3 covers 14 amino acids. Of all the DNA, just the CDR3 is kept, 42 bases in frame from base 1. V sheds 1 base and J sheds 3 bases, leaving 13 bases between their ends. The germline V gene encodes CDR1 SQVTM and CDR2 ANQGSEA. This record comes from a study of T-cell reconstitution after alpha-beta-depleted transplantation in children (dated by TCRdb to the mid-2010s). Describing the broader study: Using TCR repertoire profiling, the study quantitatively followed how T-cell immune reconstitution unfolded in children after TCRalphabeta/CD19-depleted allogeneic hematopoietic cell transplantation.

Broader findings and caveats from the paper: The high TCRbeta diversity at day 60 in some patients was ascribed to recipient T cells and intrathymic progenitors that had survived conditioning. The apparently early alphabetaT-cell count recovery about two months after transplant was reportedly dependent on only several hundred rapidly expanded clones derived from non-depleted graft cells. The frequencies of hyperexpanded clones fell over the following months, and after one year, T-cell counts and TCRbeta diversity were mostly attributed to newly produced T cells.

Library construction relied on PCR. The sequencing machine was an Illumina HiSeq 2500. Molecular barcoding was employed in the preparation of TCR libraries, with unique molecular identifiers being used to normalize TCRbeta repertoire quantification. In TCRdb, the public reads were trimmed at Q25 with fastp and aligned with MiXCR, with productive beta chains retained. Identical CDR3 proteins give one entry, which carries the most common genes and DNA. This sample holds hundreds of thousands of distinct CDR3 sequences; over 10% were observed only once. Of the sample, 0.79% is held by the ten largest clones. The treatment or condition label of this sample denotes: allogeneic hematopoietic cell transplantation with graft depleted of TCRalphabeta T cells and CD19 B cells. Transplant recipients were children who received TCRalphabeta/CD19-depleted allogeneic hematopoietic cell grafts.

The source is a girl aged 2-10 years with congenital amegakaryocytic thrombocytopenia, due to receive a stem cell transplant. The chain couples TRBV29-1 to TRBJ2-7; the D region possibly corresponds to TRBD2 (6 bases align). The source material was PBMCs, sampled before TCRalphabeta/CD19-depleted stem cell transplant. CDR3 protein: CSVEVPGEGYEQYF. The sequenced DNA is TGCAGCGTTGAAGTTCCGGGAGAGGGCTACGAGCAGTACTTC.